The clone carrying this TCR beta chain turned up a few times. The antigen is unknown. Germline V gives CDR1 LNHDA, CDR2 SQIVND (reference sequence). The ends were cut back, 6 bases at V and 0 bases at J, with 12 bases in the middle. There are 15 residues in the CDR3. The data were obtained in a study of identical twins. After template switching added a universal primer site, the resulting cDNA carried unique molecular identifiers. MiXCR, applied by TCRdb to the 5' RACE reads, yields one record per CDR3 protein. The table lists some 570,000 distinct CDR3 sequences, 20% to 25% of them singletons. Study-wide points: With beta out-of-frame sequences, excess sharing by twins was weaker.

Healthy Caucasian donors formed the entire cohort. The same data also contributed to another study, on yellow fever vaccine responses in identical twins. This second study says: Reportedly, twins' vaccine T cell responses looked partly convergent and partly personalized.

The receptor's source is a young woman in good health. This sequence joins TRBV19 and TRBJ2-1; D is unresolved. Sequencing was performed on CD4+ T cells sorted from blood. The CDR3 bases are TGTGCCAGTAGCCGAAGGGTAAGCTCCTACAATGAGCAGTTCTTC. Amino acids: CASSRRVSSYNEQFF.